This TCR beta chain originates from a study of beta chain features in type 1 diabetes. General study results and limits: Among all four CD4+ subsets, Type 1 diabetes patients had TCRB CDR3s that were moderately but significantly shorter. For cells with high TCR expression, cDNA sequencing could yield over-representation.

Sorting of CD4+ naive, central memory, regulatory and stem cell-like memory cells was performed via CD45RO/CCR7/CD25/CD127/CD95/CD27. Populations obtained by sorting all exceeded 95% purity. On this clone itself: The antigen is unknown.

The sequenced template was cDNA made from the entire isolated RNA. Profiling relied on immunoSEQ multiplex PCR, and the TCRdb table lists in-frame clones only, not all of them. Counted here are around 330,000 clones, 9.5% to 12% occurring once; the ten biggest clones make up around 0.015%. This CDR3 has 19 amino acids. Trimming removed 2 bases from V and 4 bases from J, with 27 bases in between. Germline values: CDR1 LNHDA, CDR2 SQIVND (reference sequence). The chain carries TRBV19 and TRBJ2-7; a weak D match, TRBD1 (6 bases). The sequence was collected from a woman under 40 in good health. Sequencing was done on a sample of naive CD4+ T cells from blood. The DNA of the CDR3 is TGTGCCAGTAGTATATCGACAGGTAGCACTCAGGGATGGGCGTACGAGCAGTACTTC. As protein: CASSISTGSTQGWAYEQYF.